This T cell receptor (beta chain) was recorded in a study of PD-L1 blockade in urothelial cancer. Overall study context: Reported median T cell count for blood samples was more than 110,000.

The patients had locally advanced or metastatic urothelial carcinoma. Concerning this clone itself: As yet, its antigen is unknown.

Germline CDR1 is MNHNY and CDR2 is SVGAGI (reference sequence). The CDR3 is 12 residues long. Trimming cost V 5 bases and J 7 bases; bases outside gene matches: 0. Study-wide results and caveats: Durable-benefit patients expanded tumor-associated blood clones more at 3 weeks.

PCRs were each spiked with synthetic TCR analog templates. The protocol was immunoSEQ multiplex PCR, while the TCRdb copy is restricted to in-frame clones and leaves out a portion. This sample has 30,000 to 45,000 clones, with about 83% found just once. The clonotype was recovered from a man aged 55 to 70 with urothelial cancer. The V call is TRBV6-6, the J call TRBJ2-1; 9 bases match TRBD1. Here the sequenced sample was PBMCs, taken around atezolizumab (anti-PD-L1) treatment. The CDR3 nucleotides read TGTGCCAGCAGTGGGACAGGGAATGAGCAGTTCTTC. Translation gives CASSGTGNEQFF.